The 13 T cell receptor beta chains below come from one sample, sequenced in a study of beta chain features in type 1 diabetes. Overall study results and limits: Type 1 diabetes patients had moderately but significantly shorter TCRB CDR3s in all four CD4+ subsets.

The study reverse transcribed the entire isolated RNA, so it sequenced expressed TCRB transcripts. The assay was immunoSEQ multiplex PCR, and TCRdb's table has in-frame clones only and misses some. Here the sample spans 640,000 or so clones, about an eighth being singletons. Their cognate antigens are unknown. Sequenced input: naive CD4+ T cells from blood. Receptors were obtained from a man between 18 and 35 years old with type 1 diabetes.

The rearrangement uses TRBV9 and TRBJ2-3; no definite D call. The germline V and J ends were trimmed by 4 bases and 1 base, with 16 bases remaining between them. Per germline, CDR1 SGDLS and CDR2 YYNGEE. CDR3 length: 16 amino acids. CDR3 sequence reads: CASSPVDRVGTDTQYF. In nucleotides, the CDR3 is TGTGCCAGCAGCCCCGTAGACCGGGTCGGCACAGATACGCAGTATTTT.

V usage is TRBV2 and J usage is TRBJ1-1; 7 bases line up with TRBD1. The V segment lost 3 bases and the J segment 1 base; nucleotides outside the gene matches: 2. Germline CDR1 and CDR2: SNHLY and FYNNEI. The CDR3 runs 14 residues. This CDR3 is CASSERQGNTEAFF. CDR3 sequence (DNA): TGTGCCAGCAGTGAGAGACAGGGGAACACTGAAGCTTTCTTT.

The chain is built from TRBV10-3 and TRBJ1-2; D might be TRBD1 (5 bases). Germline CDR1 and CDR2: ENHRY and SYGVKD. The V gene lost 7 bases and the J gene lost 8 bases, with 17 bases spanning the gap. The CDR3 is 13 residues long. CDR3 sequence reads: CAITPRDGLGYTF. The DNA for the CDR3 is TGTGCCATCACCCCGAGGGACGGCCTCGGCTACACCTTC.

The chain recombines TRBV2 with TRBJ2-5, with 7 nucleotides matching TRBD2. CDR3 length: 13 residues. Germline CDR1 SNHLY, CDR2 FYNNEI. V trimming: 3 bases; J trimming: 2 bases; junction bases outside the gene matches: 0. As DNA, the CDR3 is TGTGCCAGCAGTGACGGGAGGCAAGAGACCCAGTACTTC. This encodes CASSDGRQETQYF.

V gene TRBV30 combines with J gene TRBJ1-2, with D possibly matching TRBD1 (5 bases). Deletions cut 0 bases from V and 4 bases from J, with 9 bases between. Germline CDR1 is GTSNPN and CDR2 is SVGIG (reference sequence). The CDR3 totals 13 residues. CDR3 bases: TGTGCCTGGAGTGTACTTACAGGCTATGGCTACACCTTC. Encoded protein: CAWSVLTGYGYTF. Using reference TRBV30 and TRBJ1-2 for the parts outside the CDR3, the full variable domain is SQTIHQWPATLVQPVGSPLSLECTVEGTSNPNLYWYRQAAGRGLQLLFYSVGIGQISSEVPQNLSASRPQDRQFILSSKKLLLSDSGFYLCAWSVLTGYGYTFGSGTRLTVV.

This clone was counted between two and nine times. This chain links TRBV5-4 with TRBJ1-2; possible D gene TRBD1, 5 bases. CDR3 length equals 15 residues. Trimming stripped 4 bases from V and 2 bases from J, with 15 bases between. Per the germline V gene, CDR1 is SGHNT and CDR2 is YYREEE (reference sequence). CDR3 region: CASSKYGDVNYGYTF. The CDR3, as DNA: TGTGCCAGCAGCAAGTACGGGGACGTCAACTATGGCTACACCTTC.

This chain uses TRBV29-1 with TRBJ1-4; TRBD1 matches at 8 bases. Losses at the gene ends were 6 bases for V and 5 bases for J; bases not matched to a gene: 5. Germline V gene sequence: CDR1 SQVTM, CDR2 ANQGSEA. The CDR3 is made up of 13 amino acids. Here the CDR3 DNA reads TGCAGCGTGGGGGACAGGAGAAATGAAAAACTGTTTTTT. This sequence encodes CSVGDRRNEKLFF. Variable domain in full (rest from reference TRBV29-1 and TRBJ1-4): SAVISQKPSRDICQRGTSLTIQCQVDSQVTMMFWYRQQPGQSLTLIATANQGSEATYESGFVIDKFPISRPNLTFSTLTVSNMSPEDSSIYLCSVGDRRNEKLFFGSGTQLSVL.

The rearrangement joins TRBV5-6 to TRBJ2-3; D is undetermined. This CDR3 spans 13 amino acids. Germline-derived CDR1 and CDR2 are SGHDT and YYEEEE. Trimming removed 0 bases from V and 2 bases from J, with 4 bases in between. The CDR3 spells CASSLESTDTQYF. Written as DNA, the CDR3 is TGTGCCAGCAGCTTGGAGTCCACAGATACGCAGTATTTT.

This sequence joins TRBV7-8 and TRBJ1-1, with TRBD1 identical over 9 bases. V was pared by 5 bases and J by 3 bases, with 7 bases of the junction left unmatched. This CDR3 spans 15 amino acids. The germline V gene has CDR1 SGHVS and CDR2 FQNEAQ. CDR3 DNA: TGTGCCAGCAGCCTGGGACAGGGATCGGACACTGAAGCTTTCTTT. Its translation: CASSLGQGSDTEAFF.

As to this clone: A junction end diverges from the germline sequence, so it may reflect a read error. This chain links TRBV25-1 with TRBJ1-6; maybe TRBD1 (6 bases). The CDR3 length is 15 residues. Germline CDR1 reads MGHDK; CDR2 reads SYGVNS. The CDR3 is CASSERNRVNSPLHF. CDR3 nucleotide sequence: TGTGCAAGCAGTGAAAGGAACAGGGTTAATTCACCCCTCCACTTT.

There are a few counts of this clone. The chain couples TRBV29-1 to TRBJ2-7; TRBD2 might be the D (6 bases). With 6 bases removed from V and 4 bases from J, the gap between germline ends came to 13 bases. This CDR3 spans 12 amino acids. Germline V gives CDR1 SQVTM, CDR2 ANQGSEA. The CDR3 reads CSVGDSLYEQYF. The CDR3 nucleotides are TGCAGCGTGGGGGACTCTTTATACGAGCAGTACTTC.

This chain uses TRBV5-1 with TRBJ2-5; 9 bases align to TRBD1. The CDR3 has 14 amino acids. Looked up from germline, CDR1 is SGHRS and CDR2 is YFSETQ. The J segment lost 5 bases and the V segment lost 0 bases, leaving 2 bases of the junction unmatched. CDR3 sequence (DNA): TGCGCCAGCAGCTTGGACAGGGGGCTTGAGACCCAGTACTTC. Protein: CASSLDRGLETQYF.

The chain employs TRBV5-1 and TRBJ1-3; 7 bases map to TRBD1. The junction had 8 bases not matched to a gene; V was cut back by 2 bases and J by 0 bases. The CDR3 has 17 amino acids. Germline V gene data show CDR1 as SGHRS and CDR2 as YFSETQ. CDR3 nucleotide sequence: TGCGCCAGCAGCTTCATCGGGACAGAACACTCTGGAAACACCATATATTTT. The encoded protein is CASSFIGTEHSGNTIYF.